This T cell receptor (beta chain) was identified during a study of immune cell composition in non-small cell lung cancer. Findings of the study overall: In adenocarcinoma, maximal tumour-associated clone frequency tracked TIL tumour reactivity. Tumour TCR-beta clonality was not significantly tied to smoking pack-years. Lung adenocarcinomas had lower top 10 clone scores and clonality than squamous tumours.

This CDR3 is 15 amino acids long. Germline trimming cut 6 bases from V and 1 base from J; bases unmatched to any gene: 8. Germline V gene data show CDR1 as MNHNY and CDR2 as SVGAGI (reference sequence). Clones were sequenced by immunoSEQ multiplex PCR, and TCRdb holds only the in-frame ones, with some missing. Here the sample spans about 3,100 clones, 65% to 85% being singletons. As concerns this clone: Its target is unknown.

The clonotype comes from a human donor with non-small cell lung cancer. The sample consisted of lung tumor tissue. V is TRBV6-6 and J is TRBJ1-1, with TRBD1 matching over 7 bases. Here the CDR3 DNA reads TGTGCCAGCAGCCCCAGGGGGACAGCGAACACTGAAGCTTTCTTT. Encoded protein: CASSPRGTANTEAFF.